This is a list of T cell receptor beta chains from one sample in a study of Tregs in tolerant kidney transplant recipients. The table came from immunoSEQ multiplex PCR; TCRdb's copy has only in-frame clones and leaves some out. The repertoire consists of some 88,000 clones, with approximately 92% occurring once and the leading ten covering 4.7%. Material for sequencing was CD8+ T cells from blood. The source of these receptors is a human donor in good health. Both conserved end residues are trimmed from each CDR3.

>TRBJ1-4|TRBV4-1
ASSLEEGYGNEKLF
>TRBJ2-7|TRBV7-9
ASSLDPTFYEQY
>TRBJ1-1|TRBV30
AWNDGTGEWGRTF
>TRBJ2-7|TRBV7-9
ASSIGGLYEQY
>TRBJ2-1|TRBV19
ASSINNEQF
>TRBJ2-3|TRBV5-1
ASSSMDVPVADTQY
>TRBJ1-2|TRBV2
ASSGRAAYGYT
>TRBJ1-2|TRBV5-1
ASSIGTGGAVYGYT
>TRBJ2-2|TRBV19
ASKWAGDTGELF
>TRBJ2-1|TRBV27
ASSLSGSYNEQF
>TRBJ2-3|TRBV19
ASSMTETDTQY
>TRBJ2-7|TRBV27
ASSLMGQGIYEQY
>TRBJ2-1|TRBV14
ASSQESFASYNEQF
>TRBJ2-7|TRBV2
ASSEQGSEQY
>TRBJ2-3|TRBV4-1
ASSQVPGLAGGTDTQY